Listed below are T cell receptor beta chains from one sample, sequenced in a study of cytomegalovirus exposure and HLA in healthy donors. Assay used: immunoSEQ multiplex PCR; TCRdb lists only in-frame clones, some missing. Counted here are some 170,000 clones, 65% to 85% occurring once; the ten biggest clones make up about 1.3%. The sequenced sample was PBMCs. The receptors were sampled from a man aged 60-69 years in good health and CMV-seronegative. The CDR3 runs from the conserved cysteine through the conserved F or W. The D gene is left open where the match is weak. Part of the rows lack a size; the others show once, few, many or a class for expanded clones.

>TRBD1|TRBV7-2|TRBJ2-3|NA
TGTGCCAGCAGCTTAGGACAGGGCCAAGATACGCAGTATTTT
CASSLGQGQDTQYF
>NA|TRBV5-1|TRBJ2-1|NA
TGCGCCAGCAGCTTGTATTCGGGGGACAATGAGCAGTTCTTC
CASSLYSGDNEQFF
>NA|TRBV6-4|TRBJ2-6|medium-sized
TGTGCCAGCAGCGTAAGCGGCGGCTCTGGGGCCAACGTCCTGACTTTC
CASSVSGGSGANVLTF
>NA|TRBV15|TRBJ1-4|few
TGTGCCACCAGCAGGATCATTGGGGCGGCTAATGAAAAACTGTTTTTT
CATSRIIGAANEKLFF
>NA|TRBV18|TRBJ1-5|NA
TGTGCCAGCTCTCTAGTCCAAGGCGGGCCGAGCAATCAGCCCCAGCATTTT
CASSLVQGGPSNQPQHF
>TRBD1|TRBV4-3|TRBJ1-2|NA
TGCGCCAGCAGCCAAGAGTGGGGACAGCCCGTATATGGCTACACCTTC
CASSQEWGQPVYGYTF
>NA|TRBV6-4|TRBJ2-6|NA
TGTGCCAGCAGTGACCAGGCGGGGCCCGGGGCCAACGTCCTGACTTTC
CASSDQAGPGANVLTF
>TRBD2|TRBV27|TRBJ2-1|NA
TGTGCCAGCAGGATAGGACTAGCGGGAGTTAATGAGCAGTTCTTC
CASRIGLAGVNEQFF
>TRBD1|TRBV5-6|TRBJ1-2|NA
TGTGCCAGCAGCTGGACAGGGAGGGATGGCTACACCTTC
CASSWTGRDGYTF
>TRBD2|TRBV7-2|TRBJ2-4|NA
TGTGCCAGCAGCTCTCGGGGGACTAGCGGGAGGAAAAACATTCAGTACTTC
CASSSRGTSGRKNIQYF
>TRBD2|TRBV7-8|TRBJ2-5|NA
TGTGCCAGCAGCGCCGGACTAGCGGGGGGGCTGGGGACCCAGTACTTC
CASSAGLAGGLGTQYF
>TRBD2|TRBV7-9|TRBJ2-3|NA
TGTTCCAGCAAGACCGAGACTAGCCATAAGTATTTT
CSSKTETSHKYF
>NA|TRBV29-1|TRBJ2-1|NA
TGCAGCGTGAGGGGGGGGTACAATGAGCAGTTCTTC
CSVRGGYNEQFF
>NA|TRBV5-6|TRBJ2-3|NA
TGTGCCAGCAGCCTCTACACAGATACGCAGTATTTT
CASSLYTDTQYF
>TRBD1|TRBV7-2|TRBJ1-4|NA
TGTGCCAGCAGCTTAACCGGACAGGGCGGCGAAAAACTGTTTTTT
CASSLTGQGGEKLFF
>TRBD1|TRBV6-5|TRBJ1-4|NA
TGTGCCAGCAGTGCTACAGGGGGGGGAAATGAAAAACTGTTTTTT
CASSATGGGNEKLFF